This record concerns one T cell receptor (beta chain) sequence. Its antigen is currently unknown. TCRdb redid the calling of the RT-PCR reads with MiXCR, one entry per CDR3 protein. The sample includes around 480,000 distinct CDR3 sequences, 16% seen only once; the top ten take 3%. The data are from a study of response to subunit inactivated influenza vaccine. Regarding the study as a whole: New T cells are recruited in small numbers by each seasonal influenza vaccination, according to the authors' suggestion.

V was pared by 0 bases and J by 2 bases, with 10 bases between. CDR1 DFQATT and CDR2 SNEGSKA come from the germline V gene (reference sequence). CDR3 length: 14 residues. The sequences come from CD4+ T cells sorted from PBMCs, collected around 2 years after vaccination. This TCR derives from a man between 50 and 69 years old who received an inactivated influenza vaccine. The chain combines TRBV20-1 with TRBJ1-1; D gene ambiguous. Here the CDR3 DNA reads TGCAGTGCTAGAGATTTGGAAAGAAACACTGAAGCTTTCTTT. Amino acid sequence: CSARDLERNTEAFF.